The following is a TCR beta chain sequence with its context. Original handling: How many nucleated cells were present was estimated from reference gene primer amplification. Using immunoSEQ multiplex PCR, the repertoire was profiled, and TCRdb retains in-frame clones only, with some absent. That table is the source of V, J and clone size, and D and trimming were worked out from the DNA. The data contain 120,000 to 150,000 clones, around 87% of them singletons. The entry originates in a study of blood T cell repertoires in COVID-19. For the study at large: Acute and convalescent COVID-19 samples came from the United States, Italy and Spain. PBMCs, B-cell-depleted T cells, or T cells provided the cDNA or gDNA that made up the material.

The CDR3 has 16 amino acids. The ends were cut back, 2 bases at V and 3 bases at J, with 14 bases in the middle. The germline gives CDR1 SNHLY, CDR2 FYNNEI. Sequenced material: peripheral blood. V is TRBV2 and J is TRBJ2-1; no firm D call. This clonotype was sampled from a woman aged 50 to 65 with active or convalescent COVID-19. The CDR3 region is CASSELEQAFYNEQFF. CDR3 nucleotide sequence: TGTGCCAGCAGTGAACTCGAGCAGGCGTTCTACAATGAGCAGTTCTTC.